The rows below give T cell receptor beta chains drawn from one sample of a study of blood T cell repertoires in COVID-19. Sequencing used immunoSEQ multiplex PCR; TCRdb keeps in-frame clones, though not all of them. The data show about 140,000 clones, 84% seen once. Specimen: peripheral blood. The receptors come from a woman older than 75 in a cohort sampled during active or convalescent COVID-19. Each CDR3 is given with its conserved first and last residue. The D gene is left open where the match is weak. A row's size may be missing; if present it is once, few, many or a size class.

CDR3 DNA	CDR3 protein	clone size	CDR3 length	J gene	D gene	V gene
TGTGCCAGCACCCTGCTCGGACAGGGGAGGCAGTACTTC	CASTLLGQGRQYF	-	13	TRBJ2-7	TRBD1	TRBV27
TGTGCCAGCAGGAGGACAGGGCTCCACGAGCAGTACTTC	CASRRTGLHEQYF	-	13	TRBJ2-7	TRBD1	TRBV5-8
TGCGCCAGCAGCTTGACCATCGGTAACACTGAAGCTTTCTTT	CASSLTIGNTEAFF	-	14	TRBJ1-1	-	TRBV5-1
TGTGCCACCAGTGACACTAGTCCCTCGGCAGGGGGGTGGGAGACCCAGTACTTC	CATSDTSPSAGGWETQYF	-	18	TRBJ2-5	-	TRBV24-1
TGTGCCAGCAGTAAACCGAACGCGGGGGAAGAGACCCAGTACTTC	CASSKPNAGEETQYF	-	15	TRBJ2-5	TRBD2	TRBV6-2/TRBV6-3
TGTGCCAGCGCGACAGGGGTTGGGGAGACCCAGTACTTC	CASATGVGETQYF	-	13	TRBJ2-5	TRBD1	TRBV18
TGCGCCAGCAGCTTGGGGATCAGGGTTTCGGATGAAAAACTGTTTTTT	CASSLGIRVSDEKLFF	-	16	TRBJ1-4	-	TRBV5-1
TGTGCCAGCAGCTTGGTCGTAGCGGGGACAGATACGCAGTATTTT	CASSLVVAGTDTQYF	-	15	TRBJ2-3	TRBD2	TRBV7-2
TGTGCCAGCAGCTATCGTACAGGGTTAACTAATGAAAAACTGTTTTTT	CASSYRTGLTNEKLFF	-	16	TRBJ1-4	-	TRBV5-6
TGTGCCAGCGTGGGAAGCGGGACTCTCAGGAAAAATACGCAGTATTTT	CASVGSGTLRKNTQYF	-	16	TRBJ2-3	TRBD2	TRBV27
TGCGCCAGCAAGGGGGCCTGGTTTCCCGGGGAGCTGTTTTTT	CASKGAWFPGELFF	-	14	TRBJ2-2	TRBD1	TRBV5-1
TGTGCCAGCAGCTTATTGGGACAGCAGAACACTGAAGCTTTCTTT	CASSLLGQQNTEAFF	-	15	TRBJ1-1	TRBD1	TRBV7-2
TGTGCCACCGACTCGAACACTGAAGCTTTCTTT	CATDSNTEAFF	-	11	TRBJ1-1	-	TRBV28
TGTGCCAGCACATACAGGGATCGTCCAGATACGCAGTATTTT	CASTYRDRPDTQYF	-	14	TRBJ2-3	-	TRBV5-4
TGTGCCAGCAGCACCCACCCCCTAGCGGGGGGGCCGGAGACCCAGTACTTC	CASSTHPLAGGPETQYF	once	17	TRBJ2-5	TRBD2	TRBV3-1/TRBV3-2
TGCAGTGCTAGTCTAGCGGGGGATTCAGGAGATACGCAGTATTTT	CSASLAGDSGDTQYF	-	15	TRBJ2-3	TRBD2	TRBV20-1
TGCGCCAGCAGCCAAGCCTTTACTGGACAGGGTTTTGGCTACACCTTC	CASSQAFTGQGFGYTF	-	16	TRBJ1-2	TRBD1	TRBV4-3
TGTGCCAGCAGCCAATCCTTCACCGGGATCGGGGAGCTGTTTTTT	CASSQSFTGIGELFF	-	15	TRBJ2-2	-	TRBV9
TGTGCCACCAGTGCGGGCACAGATACGCAGTATTTT	CATSAGTDTQYF	once	12	TRBJ2-3	-	TRBV24-1
TGTGCCAGCTACCGGGACAGGGGAATGAGGTCTGGTTCACCCCTCCACTTT	CASYRDRGMRSGSPLHF	-	17	TRBJ1-6	TRBD1	TRBV2
TGTGCCAGCAGCCCCGGACTAGGATTCTACGAGCAGTACTTC	CASSPGLGFYEQYF	-	14	TRBJ2-7	TRBD2	TRBV3-1/TRBV3-2
TGTGCCAGCAGCTTAATTCCGGAACGGAGATCACCCCTCCACTTT	CASSLIPERRSPLHF	-	15	TRBJ1-6	-	TRBV7-3
TGTGCCAGCAGTCAGGGGACAGGGGGCTTCGGGGAGCTGTTTTTT	CASSQGTGGFGELFF	-	15	TRBJ2-2	TRBD1	TRBV6-6
TGTGCCAGCAGTTTCTATGGGGACAGAAACTATGGCTACACCTTC	CASSFYGDRNYGYTF	-	15	TRBJ1-2	TRBD1	TRBV27
TGTGCCAGCACTTTCAGGGGGACGGCGGAACCACGGGCTTTCTTT	CASTFRGTAEPRAFF	-	15	TRBJ1-1	TRBD1	TRBV5-5
TGTGCCAGCAGCCGAACAGGGGGTAACTATGGCTACACCTTC	CASSRTGGNYGYTF	-	14	TRBJ1-2	TRBD1	TRBV28
TGCAGCGTAGAGGGACTAGCGGGGGGGTCAGTCTCCTACAATGAGCAGTTCTTC	CSVEGLAGGSVSYNEQFF	-	18	TRBJ2-1	TRBD2	TRBV29-1
TGTGCCAGCAGTTATGCGCACGCGGGCAGGGGAAACTATGGCTACACCTTC	CASSYAHAGRGNYGYTF	-	17	TRBJ1-2	-	TRBV28
TGTGCCAGCAGTTACGGGGGAGGTGGGAACACTGAAGCTTTCTTT	CASSYGGGGNTEAFF	-	15	TRBJ1-1	-	TRBV6-5